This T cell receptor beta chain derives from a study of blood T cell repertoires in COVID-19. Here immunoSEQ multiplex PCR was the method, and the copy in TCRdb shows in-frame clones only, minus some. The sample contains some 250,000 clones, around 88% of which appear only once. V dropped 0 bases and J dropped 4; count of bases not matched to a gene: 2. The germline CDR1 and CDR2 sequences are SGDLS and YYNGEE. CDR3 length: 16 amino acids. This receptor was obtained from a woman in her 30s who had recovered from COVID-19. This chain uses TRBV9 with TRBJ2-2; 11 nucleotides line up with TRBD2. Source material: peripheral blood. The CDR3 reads CASSVVGLAATGELFF. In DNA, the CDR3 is TGTGCCAGCAGCGTAGTGGGACTAGCGGCCACCGGGGAGCTGTTTTTT.